The rows below give T cell receptor beta chains drawn from one sample of a study of technical replicates of blood from a few donors. Method: immunoSEQ multiplex PCR; TCRdb's copy keeps in-frame clones and lacks some. The sample yields tens of thousands of clones, roughly 94% seen once. Sequenced sample: T cells isolated from PBMCs. These receptors all stem from a human donor in good health. Each CDR3 is given with its conserved first and last residue. Size values are once, few and many counts, or a class for expanded clones, and some rows have none.

CASSLYPRGSYEQYF TRBJ2-7 TRBV11-1 NA
CASSETGNMNTEAFF TRBJ1-1 TRBV2 few
CAITEAPNTEAFF TRBJ1-1 TRBV10-3 NA
CAWSTNEQFF TRBJ2-1 TRBV30 NA
CASSRSTGAGNTIYF TRBJ1-3 TRBV6-6 NA
CASSPQPSEQFF TRBJ2-1 TRBV14 NA
CASSGWSYEQYF TRBJ2-7 TRBV11-2 NA
CASSPTSGSGMQYF TRBJ2-7 TRBV7-2 once
CASSGGFDTDTQYF TRBJ2-3 TRBV9 NA
CASSSGLEYEQYF TRBJ2-7 TRBV7-3 NA
CASSFARNHEQYF TRBJ2-7 TRBV27 NA
CASSFGTGGTQYF TRBJ2-5 TRBV11-3 NA
CASSLGSGDEQFF TRBJ2-1 TRBV7-3 NA
CASSLGGQGEETQYF TRBJ2-5 TRBV28 few
CATLEVTAVPF TRBJ1-1 TRBV6-1 few
CAWGQQKTQYF TRBJ2-5 TRBV30 once
CASSQEGQGAREKLFF TRBJ1-4 TRBV4-1 NA
CASSQRTLVPYNEQFF TRBJ2-1 TRBV28 NA
CASSVFSGNTIYF TRBJ1-3 TRBV19 NA
CASSERTEPGANVLTF TRBJ2-6 TRBV7-9 NA
CASSLQIAGGSNTQYF TRBJ2-3 TRBV7-2 NA
CASSIVIVGARETQYF TRBJ2-5 TRBV19 NA
CASSIVILAGGYDNEQFF TRBJ2-1 TRBV19 NA
CASSPSRGSGNTIYF TRBJ1-3 TRBV6-5 NA
CASSQDAGVGTDTQYF TRBJ2-3 TRBV4-1 NA
CASSVVGTQYF TRBJ2-3 TRBV9 few
CASGLGGEYNEQFF TRBJ2-1 TRBV6-5 NA
CASSQDRDIKTQYF TRBJ2-5 TRBV4-2 NA
CASSRTGGLLSGANVLTF TRBJ2-6 TRBV5-6 NA
CASSFTVSSYNEQFF TRBJ2-1 TRBV5-1 NA
CASSLLGGQGGMNTEAFF TRBJ1-1 TRBV28 NA
CASNTLGGAKNIQYF TRBJ2-4 TRBV19 NA
CASSQAGTSGDEQYF TRBJ2-7 TRBV4-1 NA
CASSEIGDIQYF TRBJ2-4 TRBV6-1 NA
CASSPLATDEQFF TRBJ2-1 TRBV7-3 NA
CAWSRDRVSYEQYF TRBJ2-7 TRBV30 once
CASSISGTSGYNEQFF TRBJ2-1 TRBV19 NA
CASSLTGGNTEAFF TRBJ1-1 TRBV7-3 NA
CASGLGGQYF TRBJ2-7 TRBV27 NA
CASSRPAGDRRATGELFF TRBJ2-2 TRBV23-1 NA
CASSLEVRESVDTQYF TRBJ2-3 TRBV7-9 NA
CASTDSSYEQYF TRBJ2-7 TRBV6-5 NA
CASRMTAIGNTIYF TRBJ1-3 TRBV2 once
CASSPAGGRDTQYF TRBJ2-3 TRBV18 NA
CASSQGLAGGPEYEQYF TRBJ2-7 TRBV4-2 NA
CASSGQGGVDEQYF TRBJ2-7 TRBV28 once
CASSQEAGEETQYF TRBJ2-5 TRBV4-2 NA
CASSRQGTSGNNEQFF TRBJ2-1 TRBV7-2 NA
CSVVSAGNTDTQYF TRBJ2-3 TRBV29-1 NA
CASRTGGTGELFF TRBJ2-2 TRBV28 NA
CASSVGGTDTQYF TRBJ2-3 TRBV18 once
CASSPGQPNQPQHF TRBJ1-5 TRBV7-9 NA
CASSDTRDRGRKTQYF TRBJ2-5 TRBV9 NA
CASSLGVSLRGAFF TRBJ1-1 TRBV27 NA